Following are 9 T cell receptor beta chains from one sample sequenced in a study of shared clonotypes between healthy human individuals. Naive-designated CD8 cells lacked CD45RO, were positively enriched for CCR7, and omitted terminally differentiated effector memory CD45RA+ cells. Profiled with immunoSEQ multiplex PCR; TCRdb holds only in-frame clones, not every one. The sample consists of about 1.9 million clones, 85% to 95% of them appearing once. What was sequenced was naive CD8+ T cells from PBMCs. All receptors come from a man in his late teens or twenties in good health. Some clones in this sample may be carry-over from other donors' samples.

The chain is built from TRBV5-1 and TRBJ1-1; 7 positions match TRBD1. This CDR3 is 17 amino acids long. The J segment lost 0 bases and the V segment lost 4 bases, leaving 12 bases of the junction unmatched. The germline V gene encodes CDR1 SGHRS and CDR2 YFSETQ. The CDR3, as DNA: TGCGCCAGCAGCAACAGGCCCAGGGGGGTAGTGAACACTGAAGCTTTCTTT. Its translation: CASSNRPRGVVNTEAFF.

The chain carries TRBV5-6 and TRBJ1-1; 7 bases are shared with TRBD1. The CDR3 is 13 amino acids. V shed 7 bases, J shed 3 bases, and the junction held 6 bases outside the gene matches. Germline assignment: CDR1 SGHDT and CDR2 YYEEEE. CDR3 in amino acids: CASHSTGHTEAFF. The DNA of the CDR3 is TGTGCCAGCCACTCGACAGGGCACACTGAAGCTTTCTTT. The full variable domain, with the rest looked up from reference TRBV5-6 and TRBJ1-1, is DAGVTQSPTHLIKTRGQQVTLRCSPKSGHDTVSWYQQALGQGPQFIFQYYEEEERQRGNFPDRFSGHQFPNYSSELNVNALLLGDSALYLCASHSTGHTEAFFGQGTRLTVV.

The chain combines TRBV28 with TRBJ1-2; the D is unclear. Trimming took 7 bases from V and 4 from J, leaving 19 bases between them. CDR3 length: 15 amino acids. The V gene's germline CDR1 is MDHEN and CDR2 SYDVKM. CDR3 sequence reads: CASTLRAGEIYGYTF. CDR3 in DNA: TGTGCCAGCACCCTACGGGCGGGCGAGATCTATGGCTACACCTTC.

This clone appeared once. The chain recombines TRBV2 with TRBJ2-1; D call uncertain. V lost 2 bases to trimming and J lost 10 bases, with 6 bases between them. The CDR3 contains 11 residues. CDR1 and CDR2 from the germline V gene are SNHLY and FYNNEI. The DNA for the CDR3 is TGTGCCAGCAGTGAACTCGGCGAGCAGTTCTTC. This gives the protein CASSELGEQFF.

This clone was recorded once. The chain employs TRBV14 and TRBJ1-1; TRBD1 is a possible D gene (5 bases). This CDR3 contains 15 residues. Trimming took off 0 bases at V and 2 bases at J, with 10 bases between the two ends. Looked up from germline, CDR1 is SGHDN and CDR2 is FVKESK. Here the CDR3 DNA reads TGTGCCAGCAGCCAAGATCTCAGGGCTAACACTGAAGCTTTCTTT. It is translated as CASSQDLRANTEAFF.

The CDR3 is CASSVEGLAYGNEQFF. CDR3 nucleotides: TGTGCCAGCAGCGTAGAGGGGTTAGCGTACGGAAATGAGCAGTTCTTC. This rearrangement joins TRBV9 to TRBJ2-1, with D perhaps being TRBD1 or TRBD2 (5 bases each). Germline V lookup: CDR1 SGDLS, CDR2 YYNGEE. The CDR3 runs to 16 residues. Trimming removed 0 bases from V and 7 bases from J, with 17 bases in between.

The chain links TRBV30 to TRBJ2-7, with TRBD2 identical over 7 bases. CDR1 and CDR2 from the germline V gene are GTSNPN and SVGIG (reference sequence). The CDR3 sequence is 13 residues long. With V trimmed by 8 bases and J by 0 bases, 7 bases remained unmatched. The DNA for the CDR3 is TGTGCCGGGGAGGGGCCTTCCTCCTACGAGCAGTACTTC. Encoded protein: CAGEGPSSYEQYF.

The chain couples TRBV10-3 to TRBJ2-7, with TRBD1 matching 8 bases. With V trimmed by 11 bases and J by 4 bases, 7 bases remained unmatched. CDR1 ENHRY and CDR2 SYGVKD come from the germline V gene. The CDR3 runs 12 residues. CDR3 nucleotide sequence: TGTGCCGCTCAGGGGGCAAGTTACGAGCAGTACTTC. This gives the protein CAAQGASYEQYF.

The chain employs TRBV7-8 and TRBJ2-1; TRBD1 might be the D (6 bases). Germline CDR1 SGHVS, CDR2 FQNEAQ. Trimming shortened V by 1 base and J by 2 bases, and 9 bases separated the two germline ends. This CDR3 is 15 amino acids long. The CDR3: CASSLDRETYNEQFF. The CDR3 coding sequence is TGTGCCAGCAGCTTAGACAGGGAGACCTACAATGAGCAGTTCTTC.